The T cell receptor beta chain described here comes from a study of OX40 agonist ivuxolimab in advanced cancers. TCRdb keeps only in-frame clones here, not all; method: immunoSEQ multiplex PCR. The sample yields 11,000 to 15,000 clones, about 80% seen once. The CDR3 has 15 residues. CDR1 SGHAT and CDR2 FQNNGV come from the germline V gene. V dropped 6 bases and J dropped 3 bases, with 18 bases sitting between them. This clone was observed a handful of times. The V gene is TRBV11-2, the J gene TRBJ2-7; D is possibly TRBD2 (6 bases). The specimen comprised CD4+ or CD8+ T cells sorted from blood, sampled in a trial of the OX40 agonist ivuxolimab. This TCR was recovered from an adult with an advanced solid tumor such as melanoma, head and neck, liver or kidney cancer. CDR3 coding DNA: TGTGCCAGCAGGCCTACGGGAGCACGGGACTACGAGCAGTACTTC. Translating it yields CASRPTGARDYEQYF. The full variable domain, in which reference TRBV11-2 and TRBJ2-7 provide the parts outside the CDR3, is EAGVAQSPRYKIIEKRQSVAFWCNPISGHATLYWYQQILGQGPKLLIQFQNNGVVDDSQLPKDRFSAERLKGVDSTLKIQPAKLEDSAVYLCASRPTGARDYEQYFGPGTRLTVT.